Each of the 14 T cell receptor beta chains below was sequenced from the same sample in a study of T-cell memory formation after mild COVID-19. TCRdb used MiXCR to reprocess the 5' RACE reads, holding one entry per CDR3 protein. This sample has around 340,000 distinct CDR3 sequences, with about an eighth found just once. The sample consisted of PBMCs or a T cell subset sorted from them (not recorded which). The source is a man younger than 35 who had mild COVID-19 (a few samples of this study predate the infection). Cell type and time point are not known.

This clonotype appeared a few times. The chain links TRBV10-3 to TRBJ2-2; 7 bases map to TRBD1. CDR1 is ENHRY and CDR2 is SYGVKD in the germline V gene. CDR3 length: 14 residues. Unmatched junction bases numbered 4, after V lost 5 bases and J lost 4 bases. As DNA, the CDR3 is TGTGCCATCAGTTGGGACAGATCCACCGGGGAGCTGTTTTTT. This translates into CAISWDRSTGELFF.

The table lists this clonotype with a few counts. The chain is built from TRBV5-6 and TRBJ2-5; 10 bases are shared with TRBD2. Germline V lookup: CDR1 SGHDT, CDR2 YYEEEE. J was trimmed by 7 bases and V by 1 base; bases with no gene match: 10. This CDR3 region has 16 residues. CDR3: CASSLFSGRPRGTQYF. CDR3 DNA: TGTGCCAGCAGCTTGTTTAGCGGGAGGCCTCGGGGGACCCAGTACTTC. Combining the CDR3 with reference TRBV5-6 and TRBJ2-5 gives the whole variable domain DAGVTQSPTHLIKTRGQQVTLRCSPKSGHDTVSWYQQALGQGPQFIFQYYEEEERQRGNFPDRFSGHQFPNYSSELNVNALLLGDSALYLCASSLFSGRPRGTQYFGPGTRLLVL.

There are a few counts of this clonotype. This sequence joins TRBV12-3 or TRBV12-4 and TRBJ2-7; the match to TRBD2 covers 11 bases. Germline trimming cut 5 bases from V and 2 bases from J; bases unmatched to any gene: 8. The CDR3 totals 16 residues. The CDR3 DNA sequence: TGTGCCAGCAGTCAAAGAACTAGCGGGGGACCCTACGAGCAGTACTTC. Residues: CASSQRTSGGPYEQYF.

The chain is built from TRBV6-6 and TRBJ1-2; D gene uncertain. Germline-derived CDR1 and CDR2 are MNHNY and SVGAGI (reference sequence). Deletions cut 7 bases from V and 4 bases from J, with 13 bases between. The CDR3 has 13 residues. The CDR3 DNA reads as TGTGCCAGCACCCTGGCGGCCCGCTATGGCTACACCTTC. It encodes CASTLAARYGYTF.

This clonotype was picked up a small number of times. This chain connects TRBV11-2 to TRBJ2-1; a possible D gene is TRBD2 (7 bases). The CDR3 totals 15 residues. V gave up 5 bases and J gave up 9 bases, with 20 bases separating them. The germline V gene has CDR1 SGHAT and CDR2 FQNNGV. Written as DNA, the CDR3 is TGTGCCAGCAGCCTGGGGCGGGGGCCCATCGGTGAGCAGTTCTTC. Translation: CASSLGRGPIGEQFF.

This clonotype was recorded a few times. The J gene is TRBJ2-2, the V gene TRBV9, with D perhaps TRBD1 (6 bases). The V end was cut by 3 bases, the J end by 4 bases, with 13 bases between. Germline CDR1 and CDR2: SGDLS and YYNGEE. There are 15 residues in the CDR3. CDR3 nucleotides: TGTGCCAGCAGCGCGCGACAGGAATCCACCGGGGAGCTGTTTTTT. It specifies CASSARQESTGELFF.

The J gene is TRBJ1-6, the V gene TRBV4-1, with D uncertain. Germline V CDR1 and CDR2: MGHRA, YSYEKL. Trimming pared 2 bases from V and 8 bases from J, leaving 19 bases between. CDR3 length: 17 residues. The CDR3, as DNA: TGCGCCAGCAGCCAACGGCGGTTTAGGGAAATTTATTCACCCCTCCACTTT. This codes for CASSQRRFREIYSPLHF.

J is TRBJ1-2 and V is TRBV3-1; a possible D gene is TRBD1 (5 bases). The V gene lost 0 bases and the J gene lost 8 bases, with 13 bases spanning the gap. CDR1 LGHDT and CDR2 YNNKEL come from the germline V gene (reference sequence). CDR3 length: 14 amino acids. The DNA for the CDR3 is TGTGCCAGCAGCCAAGACCTCCACGGGGACGGCTACACCTTC. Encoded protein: CASSQDLHGDGYTF.

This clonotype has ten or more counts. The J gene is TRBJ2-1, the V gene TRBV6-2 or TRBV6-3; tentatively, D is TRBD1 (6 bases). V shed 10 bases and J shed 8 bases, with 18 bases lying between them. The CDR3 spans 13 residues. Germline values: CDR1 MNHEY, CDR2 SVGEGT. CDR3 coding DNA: TGTGCCACAGAAACAGGGATCCCGGATGAGCAGTTCTTC. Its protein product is CATETGIPDEQFF.

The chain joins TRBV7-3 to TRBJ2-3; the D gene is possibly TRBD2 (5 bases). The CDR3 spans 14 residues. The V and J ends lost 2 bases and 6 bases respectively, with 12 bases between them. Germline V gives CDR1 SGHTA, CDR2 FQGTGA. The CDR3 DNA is TGTGCCAGCAGCTTAGTGGCTAGCCGCGATACGCAGTATTTT. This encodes CASSLVASRDTQYF.

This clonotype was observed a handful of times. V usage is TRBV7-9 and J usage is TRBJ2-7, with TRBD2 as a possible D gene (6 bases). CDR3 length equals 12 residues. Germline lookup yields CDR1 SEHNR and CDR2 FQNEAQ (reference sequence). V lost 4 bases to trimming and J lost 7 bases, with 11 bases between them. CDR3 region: CASSSGESEQYV. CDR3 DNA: TGTGCCAGCAGCTCGGGGGAATCGGAGCAGTACGTC.

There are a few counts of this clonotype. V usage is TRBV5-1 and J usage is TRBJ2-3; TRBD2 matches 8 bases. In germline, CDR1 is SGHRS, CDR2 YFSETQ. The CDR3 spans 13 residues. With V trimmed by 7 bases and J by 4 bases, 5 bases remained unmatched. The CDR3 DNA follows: TGCGCCAGCCACCGGGGGGGCTCAGATACGCAGTATTTT. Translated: CASHRGGSDTQYF. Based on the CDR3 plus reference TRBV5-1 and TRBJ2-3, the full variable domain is KAGVTQTPRYLIKTRGQQVTLSCSPISGHRSVSWYQQTPGQGLQFLFEYFSETQRNKGNFPGRFSGRQFSNSRSEMNVSTLELGDSALYLCASHRGGSDTQYFGPGTRLTVL.

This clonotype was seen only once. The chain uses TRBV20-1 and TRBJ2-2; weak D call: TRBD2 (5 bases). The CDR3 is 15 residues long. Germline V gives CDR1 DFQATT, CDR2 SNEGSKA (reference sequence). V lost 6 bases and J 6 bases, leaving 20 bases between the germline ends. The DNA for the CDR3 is TGCAGTGCGAACACGAGGGCGGGTATGGCCGGGGAGCTGTTTTTT. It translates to CSANTRAGMAGELFF.

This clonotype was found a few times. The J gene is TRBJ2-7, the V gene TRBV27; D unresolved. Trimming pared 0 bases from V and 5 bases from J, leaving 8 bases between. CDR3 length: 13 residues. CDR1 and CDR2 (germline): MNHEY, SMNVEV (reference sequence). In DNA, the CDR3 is TGTGCCAGCAGTTTATCAGGGTTCAACGAGCAGTACTTC. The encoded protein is CASSLSGFNEQYF.